The rows below give T cell receptor beta chains drawn from one sample of a study of cytomegalovirus exposure and HLA in healthy donors. Profiled with immunoSEQ multiplex PCR; TCRdb holds only in-frame clones, not every one. The table lists 150,000 to 200,000 clones, about 80% of them singletons, with approximately 2.2% in the top ten. Sequences were obtained from PBMCs. These receptors originate from a woman between 50 and 59 years old in good health and CMV-seronegative. Both conserved end residues are part of each CDR3. D genes are given only for firm matches. Some rows mark clone size as missing; the rest say once, few, many or name a class of expanded clone.

. | TRBJ1-2 | . | 14 | TRBV6-6 | TGTGCCAGCAGTCGGACCGAAGGGGGCTATGGCTACACCTTC | CASSRTEGGYGYTF
. | TRBJ2-7 | TRBD1 | 16 | TRBV7-2 | TGTGCCAGCAGCTTGGGGGCAGGGGGCTCTCCCGTCGAGCAGTACTTC | CASSLGAGGSPVEQYF
. | TRBJ1-3 | . | 16 | TRBV28 | TGTGCCAGCAGTTCACCCCCAGGGTTCCGAGGAAACACCATATATTTT | CASSSPPGFRGNTIYF
. | TRBJ2-2 | . | 15 | TRBV4-3 | TGCGCCAGCAGCCAAGGGAGGGGGCGAGCCGGGGAGCTGTTTTTT | CASSQGRGRAGELFF
. | TRBJ1-4 | . | 15 | TRBV28 | TGTGCCAGCAGTTCAACCGGGACACCCAATGAAAAACTGTTTTTT | CASSSTGTPNEKLFF
few | TRBJ2-1 | . | 12 | TRBV29-1 | TGCAGCGTTGCTCCCACTAGTGGTGAGCAGTTCTTC | CSVAPTSGEQFF
. | TRBJ2-5 | TRBD2 | 18 | TRBV11-2 | TGTGCCAGCAGCCCTGAAATGGGACTAGCGGAAAAGAAAGAGACCCAGTACTTC | CASSPEMGLAEKKETQYF
. | TRBJ1-2 | . | 16 | TRBV4-1 | TGCGCCAGCAGCCAAGAAAGTGAGGATCCTAACTATGGCTACACCTTC | CASSQESEDPNYGYTF
. | TRBJ2-2 | . | 14 | TRBV4-2 | TGTGCCAGCAGCCAAGCAGGGGCTGGCGGGGAGCTGTTTTTT | CASSQAGAGGELFF
. | TRBJ2-6 | TRBD1 | 16 | TRBV5-1 | TGCGCCAGCAGCTGGGACAGACGCTCTGGGGCCAACGTCCTGACTTTC | CASSWDRRSGANVLTF
. | TRBJ2-2 | . | 14 | TRBV5-1 | TGCGCCAGCAGCCCGGGACTTACCGCCGGGGAGCTGTTTTTT | CASSPGLTAGELFF
. | TRBJ2-2 | . | 13 | TRBV28 | TGTGCCAGCAGGCTATCGATCCCCGGGGAGCTGTTTTTT | CASRLSIPGELFF
. | TRBJ1-1 | . | 16 | TRBV7-9 | TGTTCCAGCAGCTTATGGTTGGCAGGGGAACCTCCTGAAGCTTTCTTT | CSSSLWLAGEPPEAFF
. | TRBJ2-3 | . | 16 | TRBV5-5 | TGTGCCAGCAGCTTGGCAGTAGCCCAAAGCACAGATACGCAGTATTTT | CASSLAVAQSTDTQYF
many | TRBJ2-7 | . | 15 | TRBV6-1 | TGTGCCAGCAGTGAAGGACACGCCCTCTACTACGAGCAGTACTTC | CASSEGHALYYEQYF
. | TRBJ2-5 | TRBD1 | 15 | TRBV12-5 | TGTGCTAGTGGTTTGGGGACAGGGGGTCAAGAGACCCAGTACTTC | CASGLGTGGQETQYF
once | TRBJ1-4 | TRBD1 | 14 | TRBV27 | TGTGCCAGCAGTTATACAGGGGGCGGTGAAAAACTGTTTTTT | CASSYTGGGEKLFF
few | TRBJ2-6 | . | 14 | TRBV11-1 | TGTGCCAGCACCCAGGTGAGAGGGGCCAACGTCCTGACTTTC | CASTQVRGANVLTF
. | TRBJ2-7 | TRBD1 | 15 | TRBV6-5 | TGTGCCAGCAGTTACTCGGACAGGGGGCTGGACGAGCAGTACTTC | CASSYSDRGLDEQYF
. | TRBJ2-6 | . | 19 | TRBV4-1 | TGCGCCAGCAGCCAAGGAGGGTTATCGACGACTACTGGGGCCAACGTCCTGACTTTC | CASSQGGLSTTTGANVLTF
. | TRBJ2-1 | TRBD2 | 15 | TRBV5-8 | TGTGCCAGCAGCATGGGACTAGCGGGGAACAATGAGCAGTTCTTC | CASSMGLAGNNEQFF
. | TRBJ2-5 | . | 14 | TRBV6-1 | TGTGCCAGCAGTGAAGGACTAGTGCAAGAGACCCAGTACTTC | CASSEGLVQETQYF
few | TRBJ2-1 | TRBD1 | 14 | TRBV11-3 | TGTGCCAGCAGCGCAAGTACAGGGGGAAGTGAGCAGTTCTTC | CASSASTGGSEQFF
. | TRBJ2-6 | . | 17 | TRBV18 | TGTGCCAGCTCTCGACGGGGGGCAACAACTGGGGCCAACGTCCTGACTTTC | CASSRRGATTGANVLTF
. | TRBJ2-7 | . | 11 | TRBV28 | TGTGCCAGCACCAGATCCTACGAGCAGTACTTC | CASTRSYEQYF
few | TRBJ2-5 | TRBD2 | 13 | TRBV29-1 | TGCAGCGTTCCGGGGGGGGCCCAAGAGACCCAGTACTTC | CSVPGGAQETQYF
once | TRBJ2-4 | . | 17 | TRBV7-2 | TGTGCCAGCAGCTCCACTCGTGGCAGGCTAGCCAAAAACATTCAGTACTTC | CASSSTRGRLAKNIQYF
. | TRBJ2-5 | TRBD2 | 17 | TRBV7-9 | TGTGCCAGCAGCTTGGGACTAGCGGGGGGTACCTCGGCGACCCAGTACTTC | CASSLGLAGGTSATQYF
. | TRBJ1-1 | . | 13 | TRBV29-1 | TGCAGCGGCTCTGGGGGAGGAAGCACTGAAGCTTTCTTT | CSGSGGGSTEAFF
once | TRBJ2-3 | TRBD1 | 16 | TRBV2 | TGTGCCAGCAGTGGAAGGGGGCGCCGGGGCGCAGATACGCAGTATTTT | CASSGRGRRGADTQYF
. | TRBJ1-4 | . | 16 | TRBV4-2 | TGTGCCAGCAGCCAAGCGGCGGCCCCAACTAATGAAGAACTGTTTTTT | CASSQAAAPTNEELFF
. | TRBJ1-1 | . | 12 | TRBV19 | TGTGCCAGTAGTATGATTCTCGCGGAAGCTTTCTTT | CASSMILAEAFF
once | TRBJ2-4 | . | 15 | TRBV19 | TGTGCCGCTTCCAGGGGACGTTTATCCAAAAACATTCAGTACTTC | CAASRGRLSKNIQYF
. | TRBJ2-7 | . | 12 | TRBV27 | TGTGCCAGCCCCAGCGGACCCTACGAGCAGTACTTC | CASPSGPYEQYF
. | TRBJ1-1 | . | 12 | TRBV19 | TGTGCCAGTAGTATTGGGAGCACCCCGGCTTTCTTT | CASSIGSTPAFF
. | TRBJ2-2 | . | 15 | TRBV6-1 | TGTGCCAGCAGTGAAGCAGGAGTGACCCCCGGGGAGCTGTTTTTT | CASSEAGVTPGELFF